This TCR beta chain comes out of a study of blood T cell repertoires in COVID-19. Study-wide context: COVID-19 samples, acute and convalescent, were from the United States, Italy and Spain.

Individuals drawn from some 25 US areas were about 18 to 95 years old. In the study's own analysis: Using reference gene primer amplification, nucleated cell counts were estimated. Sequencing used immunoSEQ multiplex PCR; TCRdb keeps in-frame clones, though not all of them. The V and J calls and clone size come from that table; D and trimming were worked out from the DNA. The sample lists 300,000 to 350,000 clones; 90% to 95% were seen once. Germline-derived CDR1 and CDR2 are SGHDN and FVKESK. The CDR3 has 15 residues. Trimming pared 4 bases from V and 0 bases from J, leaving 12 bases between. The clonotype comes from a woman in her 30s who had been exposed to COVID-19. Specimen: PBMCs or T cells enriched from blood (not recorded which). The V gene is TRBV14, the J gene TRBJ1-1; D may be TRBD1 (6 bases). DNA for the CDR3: TGTGCCAGCAGCCTAGGAAGGGGGTTGAACACTGAAGCTTTCTTT. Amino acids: CASSLGRGLNTEAFF.